Shown below are 6 T cell receptor beta chains from a single sample sequenced in a study of blood T cells in healthy people across ages. Primed by a sample-barcoded 5' primer and a J-beta primer mix, a second PCR proceeded for about 7 to 11 cycles. Each CDR3 protein gets one entry after TCRdb re-called the 5' RACE reads with MiXCR. The data hold approximately 800,000 distinct CDR3 sequences, with about 55% observed a single time. The sample was blood. Receptors were obtained from an elderly man in good health.

This clonotype has ten or more counts. The J gene is TRBJ2-3, the V gene TRBV7-2, with D possibly being TRBD1 or TRBD2 (6 bases each). Germline lookup yields CDR1 SGHTA and CDR2 FQGNSA. There are 15 residues in the CDR3. V was clipped by 1 base and J by 14 bases, with 22 bases between them. Here the CDR3 DNA reads TGTGCCAGCAGCTTAGATGGAGGGGGGCACAGATACGCGTATTTT. Residues: CASSLDGGGHRYAYF.

This chain links TRBV25-1 with TRBJ1-2, with TRBD1 as a possible D gene (5 bases). Trimming cost V 8 bases and J 6 bases, with 13 bases left between them. This CDR3 comprises 12 residues. Germline assignment: CDR1 MGHDK and CDR2 SYGVNS. The CDR3 protein is CASVGGGDGYTF. CDR3 sequence (DNA): TGTGCCAGCGTCGGCGGGGGGGATGGCTACACCTTC.

The gene calls are TRBV5-1 and TRBJ2-3; possibly TRBD2 for D (6 bases). Germline assignment: CDR1 SGHRS and CDR2 YFSETQ. V lost 4 bases, J lost 3 bases, and 15 bases lay in between. The CDR3 extends over 15 amino acids. The chain's CDR3 is CASSRGTEFTDTQYF. The CDR3 region has the DNA TGCGCCAGCAGCCGGGGGACGGAATTTACAGATACGCAGTATTTT.

This clonotype was detected once. This rearrangement joins TRBV18 to TRBJ2-1, with no clear D. Between the trimmed V and J ends, which lost 3 bases and 9 bases, there was a span of 15 bases. Germline CDR1 and CDR2: KGHSH and LQKENI. The CDR3 spans 14 residues. The CDR3 sequence: CASSPSVWVGEQFF. CDR3 coding DNA: TGTGCCAGCTCACCGTCGGTTTGGGTAGGTGAGCAGTTCTTC.

The chain has TRBV5-3 and TRBJ2-1; D not resolved. TRBV5-3 is recorded as an ORF, its role being uncertain. Trimming took 4 bases from V and 6 from J, leaving 29 bases between them. The CDR3 runs to 19 residues. In DNA, the CDR3 is TGTGCCAGAAGCCACGAGGTCCCAGCGAGTCTTTTTCCGGCCAATGAGCAGTTCTTC. Its translation: CARSHEVPASLFPANEQFF.

The sample holds a few counts of this clonotype. The rearrangement joins TRBV15 to TRBJ2-1; 14 bases agree with TRBD2. V shed 0 bases and J 7 bases; nucleotides not matched to a gene: 2. The CDR3 has 16 residues. CDR1 is LNHNV, CDR2 YYDKDF, per germline (reference sequence). CDR3 residues: CATSRDGLAGGNEQFF. The CDR3 bases are TGTGCCACCAGCAGAGACGGACTAGCGGGAGGTAATGAGCAGTTCTTC.